This T cell receptor (beta chain) was obtained from a study of T cells in Graves' hyperthyroidism and ophthalmopathy. Study-level background: At initial diagnosis, before any treatment had begun, peripheral blood was obtained.

The hyperthyroidism was newly diagnosed and had lasted under 2 months; the patients were aged 18 to 65. Patients were excluded for uncontrolled infection, other autoimmune disease, pregnancy or lactation. Overall study findings and caveats: A model of 13 V-J pairs discriminated ophthalmopathy from stable hyperthyroidism.

Points on this clonotype: The antigen is unknown.

The CDR3 is 14 residues long. Germline V gene data show CDR1 as SNHLY and CDR2 as FYNNEI. The V end lost 4 bases, the J end lost 9 bases, and 13 bases lay between the germline ends. The CDR3 regions of TCR beta were amplified from RNA transcripts. The HTBI primer set drove a first-round RT-PCR of the TCR CDR3. A single record per CDR3 protein comes from TCRdb applying MiXCR to the multiplex PCR reads. The sample lists 400,000 to 600,000 distinct CDR3 sequences; around 21% were seen once. The genes are TRBV2 and TRBJ1-6; D remains ambiguous. The specimen sequenced was blood. The TCR sequence derives from a man aged 18 to 30 with Graves' hyperthyroidism. This CDR3 is CASSGRGGGSPLHF. In nucleotides, the CDR3 is TGTGCCAGCAGTGGGCGGGGTGGTGGTTCACCCCTCCACTTT. The full variable domain, rest sourced from reference TRBV2 and TRBJ1-6, is EPEVTQTPSHQVTQMGQEVILRCVPISNHLYFYWYRQILGQKVEFLVSFYNNEISEKSEIFDDQFSVERPDGSNFTLKIRSTKLEDSAMYFCASSGRGGGSPLHFGNGTRLTVT.